These T cell receptor beta chains were read from a single sample in a study of blood T cell repertoires in COVID-19. Sequencing was performed with immunoSEQ multiplex PCR; in TCRdb, only in-frame clones are kept and a portion is missing. Of 250,000 to 300,000 clones in the sample, approximately 87% were seen once. The sample comprised peripheral blood. The receptor source for this set is a man in his sixties who had recovered from COVID-19. The CDR3 runs from the conserved cysteine through the conserved F or W. A D gene is named only where the DNA matches it firmly. Clone sizes are given selectively: once, few, many, or a class where the clone is expanded.

>TRBD1|TRBV7-2|NA|TRBJ2-7
CASSFPGTGEGSVYEQYF
TGTGCCAGCAGCTTCCCCGGGACAGGGGAGGGATCCGTCTACGAGCAGTACTTC
>NA|TRBV5-1|few|TRBJ2-2
CASSFWPIGELFF
TGCGCCAGCAGCTTTTGGCCCATCGGGGAGCTGTTTTTT
>TRBD1|TRBV30|NA|TRBJ2-6
CACRDRGFPGANVLTF
TGTGCCTGTCGGGACAGGGGGTTTCCTGGGGCCAACGTCCTGACTTTC
>NA|TRBV12-3/TRBV12-4|NA|TRBJ2-5
CASSLKGKETQYF
TGTGCCAGCAGTTTAAAGGGGAAGGAGACCCAGTACTTC
>NA|TRBV30|NA|TRBJ2-2
CAWSHGVFTGELFF
TGTGCCTGGAGTCACGGGGTTTTCACCGGGGAGCTGTTTTTT
>TRBD2|TRBV5-4|NA|TRBJ2-2
CASSVAGGPNGELFF
TGTGCCAGCAGCGTAGCGGGAGGGCCGAACGGGGAGCTGTTTTTT
>NA|TRBV21-1|NA|TRBJ2-5
CASSKNGTGVQETQYF
TGTGCCAGCAGCAAAAACGGGACAGGGGTTCAAGAGACCCAGTACTTC
>TRBD2|TRBV7-9|NA|TRBJ2-1
CASSLAGTSGRGRNNEQFF
TGTGCCAGCAGCTTAGCCGGGACTAGCGGGAGGGGACGGAACAATGAGCAGTTCTTC
>TRBD1|TRBV27|NA|TRBJ1-4
CASSSGQGATNEKLFF
TGTGCCAGCAGTTCCGGACAGGGGGCCACTAATGAAAAACTGTTTTTT
>TRBD2|TRBV7-3|NA|TRBJ2-3
CASSQTSGGVNTQYF
TGTGCCAGCAGCCAGACTAGCGGGGGGGTGAATACGCAGTATTTT
>NA|TRBV3-1/TRBV3-2|NA|TRBJ2-6
CASSQDGGGTDSGANVLTF
TGTGCCAGCAGCCAAGATGGCGGAGGGACAGATTCTGGGGCCAACGTCCTGACTTTC
>TRBD1|TRBV24-1|NA|TRBJ2-2
CATNTGVTGELFF
TGTGCCACCAATACAGGGGTCACCGGGGAGCTGTTTTTT
>NA|TRBV27|once|TRBJ2-2
CASSATQGNTGELFF
TGTGCCAGCAGTGCCACACAGGGAAACACCGGGGAGCTGTTTTTT
>NA|TRBV19|few|TRBJ2-1
CASSRESAGFEQFF
TGTGCCAGTAGTCGGGAGTCGGCGGGATTTGAGCAGTTCTTC
>NA|TRBV19|NA|TRBJ1-4
CASSARTRGKKLFF
TGTGCCAGTAGTGCGCGGACAAGGGGTAAAAAACTGTTTTTT
>NA|TRBV7-8|NA|TRBJ2-5
CASSYKETQYF
TGTGCCAGCAGTTATAAAGAGACCCAGTACTTC
>NA|TRBV7-9|NA|TRBJ1-1
CASSLEGKFDTNTEAFF
TGTGCCAGCAGCTTAGAGGGGAAGTTCGACACGAACACTGAAGCTTTCTTT
>TRBD1|TRBV5-6|NA|TRBJ1-1
CASSRAGQGLRTEAFF
TGTGCCAGCAGCCGAGCAGGACAGGGGTTGCGCACTGAAGCTTTCTTT
>TRBD2|TRBV9|NA|TRBJ2-3
CASSGPGLAALSTDTQYF
TGTGCCAGCAGCGGCCCGGGACTAGCGGCCCTAAGCACAGATACGCAGTATTTT
>TRBD1|TRBV27|NA|TRBJ1-2
CASRPTGGANGYTF
TGTGCCAGCAGACCCACAGGGGGCGCAAATGGCTACACCTTC
>TRBD2|TRBV27|NA|TRBJ2-7
CASSLSRGGAAHEQYF
TGTGCCAGCAGTTTATCGCGGGGGGGCGCTGCCCACGAGCAGTACTTC
>TRBD2|TRBV5-4|NA|TRBJ2-1
CASSLARTSGSLREQFF
TGTGCCAGCAGCTTGGCCCGGACTAGCGGGAGCTTACGTGAGCAGTTCTTC
>NA|TRBV10-3|few|TRBJ2-2
CAISESRDTGELFF
TGTGCCATCAGTGAGTCCCGCGACACCGGGGAGCTGTTTTTT
>NA|TRBV7-9|many|TRBJ2-7
CASSSGGELGF
TGTGCCAGCAGCTCAGGAGGGGAACTGGGGTTC
>TRBD1|TRBV28|NA|TRBJ1-4
CATDREGEKLFF
TGTGCCACCGACAGGGAAGGTGAAAAACTGTTTTTT
>TRBD1|TRBV28|NA|TRBJ1-1
CASSSPGQGVTEAFF
TGTGCCAGCAGTTCCCCGGGACAGGGAGTCACTGAAGCTTTCTTT
>NA|TRBV3-1/TRBV3-2|NA|TRBJ1-1
CASSQGLNRGAFF
TGTGCCAGCAGCCAAGGCCTTAACCGCGGAGCTTTCTTT
>NA|TRBV28|few|TRBJ1-4
CASRRSGSPREKLFF
TGTGCCAGCCGACGATCAGGGTCTCCTCGTGAAAAACTGTTTTTT
>NA|TRBV12-5|few|TRBJ2-7
CASGLISYEQYF
TGTGCTAGTGGTTTGATCAGCTACGAGCAGTACTTC
>TRBD2|TRBV2|NA|TRBJ2-7
CASSEAPLAGGYEQYF
TGTGCCAGCAGTGAAGCGCCGTTAGCGGGAGGATACGAGCAGTACTTC
>TRBD1|TRBV28|NA|TRBJ1-1
CASSFTFLDRGNTEAFF
TGTGCCAGCAGTTTTACCTTCCTGGACAGGGGGAACACTGAAGCTTTCTTT
>TRBD1|TRBV18|NA|TRBJ1-2
CASSENRGQSYGYTF
TGTGCCAGCTCAGAAAACAGGGGGCAGAGCTATGGCTACACCTTC
>NA|TRBV6-5|few|TRBJ1-4
CASSYGQREKLFF
TGTGCCAGCAGCTACGGACAGAGAGAAAAACTGTTTTTT
>TRBD1|TRBV12-3/TRBV12-4|NA|TRBJ1-2
CASRTGVGGYTF
TGTGCCAGCAGGACAGGGGTCGGTGGCTACACCTTC
>NA|TRBV28|NA|TRBJ1-2
CASSSSGIGYGYTF
TGTGCCAGCAGTTCCTCAGGGATCGGCTATGGCTACACCTTC
>TRBD1|TRBV4-2|many|TRBJ1-6
CASSLDRANSPLHF
TGTGCCAGCAGCCTCGACAGGGCTAATTCACCCCTCCACTTT
>NA|TRBV7-2|NA|TRBJ1-5
CASSFSSGMFQPQHF
TGTGCCAGCAGCTTCTCCTCAGGGATGTTCCAGCCCCAGCATTTT
>TRBD1|TRBV7-3|NA|TRBJ2-1
CASSFRQGEQFF
TGTGCCAGCAGCTTCCGACAGGGTGAGCAGTTCTTC
>TRBD2|TRBV19|NA|TRBJ2-2
CAARGSANTGELFF
TGTGCCGCGCGGGGGAGTGCGAACACCGGGGAGCTGTTTTTT
>NA|TRBV5-8|NA|TRBJ2-2
CASSLDSSNTGELFF
TGTGCCAGCAGCTTGGACTCCTCGAACACCGGGGAGCTGTTTTTT